This T cell receptor (beta chain) was obtained from a study of Tregs in tolerant kidney transplant recipients. For this clone: From the germline J gene comes the end of the CDR3, since the read stops 3 residues before it.

Profiling relied on immunoSEQ multiplex PCR, and the TCRdb table lists in-frame clones only, not all of them. The sample includes tens of thousands of clones. Germline V gives CDR1 WNHNN, CDR2 SYGVQD (reference sequence). Trimming pared 3 bases from V and 4 bases from J, leaving 3 bases between. The CDR3 is 12 residues long. This rearrangement joins TRBV10-1 to TRBJ2-2, with no clear D. This clonotype originated in a human donor who received a combined kidney and bone marrow transplant. The source material was CD8+ T cells from blood, sampled before the transplant. The CDR3 DNA, read in part, is TGCGCCAGCAGTGAAGGCACCGGGGAG. Its protein product is CASSEGTGE. Given in full, the CDR3 is CASSEGTGELFF.